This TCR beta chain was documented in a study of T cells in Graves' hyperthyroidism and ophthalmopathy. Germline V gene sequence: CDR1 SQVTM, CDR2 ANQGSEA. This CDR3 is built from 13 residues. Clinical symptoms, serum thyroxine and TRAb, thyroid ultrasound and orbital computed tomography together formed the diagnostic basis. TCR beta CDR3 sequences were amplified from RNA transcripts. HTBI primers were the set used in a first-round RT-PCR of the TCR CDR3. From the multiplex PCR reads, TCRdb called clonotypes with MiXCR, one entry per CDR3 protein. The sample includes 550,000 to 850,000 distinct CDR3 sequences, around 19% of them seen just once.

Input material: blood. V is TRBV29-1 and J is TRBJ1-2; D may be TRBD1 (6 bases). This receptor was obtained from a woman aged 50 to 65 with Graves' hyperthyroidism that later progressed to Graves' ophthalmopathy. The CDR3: CSDSEGGNYGYTF. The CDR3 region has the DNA TGCAGTGATTCGGAAGGGGGTAACTATGGCTACACCTTC. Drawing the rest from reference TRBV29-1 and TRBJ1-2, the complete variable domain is SAVISQKPSRDICQRGTSLTIQCQVDSQVTMMFWYRQQPGQSLTLIATANQGSEATYESGFVIDKFPISRPNLTFSTLTVSNMSPEDSSIYLCSDSEGGNYGYTFGSGTRLTVV.